The source of this T cell receptor beta chain is a study of tumor-infiltrating lymphocytes in localized non-small cell lung cancer. Turning to the study itself: Some samples were collected after neoadjuvant chemotherapy; smokers, never-smokers and several histologies were included.

Data came from immunoSEQ multiplex PCR; TCRdb stores just in-frame clones and leaves some out. The sample gives about 16,000 clones, 70% to 75% of which show up once; approximately 8.2% is in the top ten. Study outcomes and limitations: Each assay used a separate piece of the same tissue.

This CDR3 has 15 residues. The germline V gene encodes CDR1 SQVTM and CDR2 ANQGSEA. V was clipped by 0 bases and J by 2 bases, with 10 bases between them. As to this clone: What it binds is not known.

The clonotype was recovered from a human donor with non-small cell lung cancer. The sequenced sample consisted of lung tumor tissue. V is TRBV29-1 and J is TRBJ2-2; D is unclear. CDR3 residues: CSVEDCCVNTGELFF. For the CDR3, the DNA is TGCAGCGTTGAAGATTGTTGCGTAAACACCGGGGAGCTGTTTTTT.